This TCR beta chain was documented in a study of blood T cell repertoires in COVID-19. The CDR3 runs 18 residues. V shed 5 bases, J shed 2 bases, and the junction held 12 bases outside the gene matches. From germline, CDR1 is LGHDT and CDR2 YNNKEL (reference sequence). Authors' data handling: Reference gene primer amplification gave estimated nucleated cell counts. The data were produced by immunoSEQ multiplex PCR, yet TCRdb's version contains in-frame clones alone and is incomplete. Clone size and V and J calls were adopted from that table, with D and trimming inferred from the DNA. The sample contains around 250,000 clones, just under 90% of which appear only once.

The specimen was PBMCs or T cells enriched from blood (not recorded which). The sequence came from a man between 50 and 59 years old who had been exposed to COVID-19. The chain carries TRBV3-1 (or the pseudogene TRBV3-2) and TRBJ2-3; TRBD2 aligns across 11 bases. The CDR3 loop reads CASSRVAGGRGPTDTQYF. The CDR3 nucleotides are TGTGCCAGCAGCAGGGTAGCGGGAGGGCGAGGGCCCACAGATACGCAGTATTTT.